Below are 19 T cell receptor beta chains sequenced from a single sample in a study of T cells in Graves' hyperthyroidism and ophthalmopathy. Template material for amplifying TCR beta CDR3 regions consisted of RNA transcripts. In the first-round RT-PCR of the TCR CDR3, the HTBI primer set was used. TCRdb analysed the multiplex PCR reads with MiXCR anew, one entry per CDR3 protein. This sample has approximately 700,000 distinct CDR3 sequences, with about 16% found just once. The sample comprised blood. The origin of the receptors is a man aged 18 to 30 with Graves' hyperthyroidism.

There are many counts of this clonotype. The genes are TRBV30 and TRBJ2-2; no definite D call. Germline values: CDR1 GTSNPN, CDR2 SVGIG (reference sequence). The V end was cut by 2 bases, the J end by 0 bases, with 7 bases between. This CDR3 has 14 amino acids. The CDR3 spells CAWSLGTNTGELFF. The CDR3, as DNA: TGTGCCTGGAGTCTTGGAACGAACACCGGGGAGCTGTTTTTT.

A few counts support this clonotype. The chain has TRBV28 and TRBJ2-2; 9 bases align to TRBD1. CDR1 is MDHEN and CDR2 is SYDVKM in the germline V gene. Trimming at V came to 7 bases and at J to 4 bases, leaving 10 bases not matched to a gene. This CDR3 is built from 16 residues. CDR3 nucleotide sequence: TGTGCCAGCACTTTGGGGGGGACAGGGACCACCGGGGAGCTGTTTTTT. It is translated as CASTLGGTGTTGELFF. The variable domain in full, with the rest retrieved from reference TRBV28 and TRBJ2-2, is DVKVTQSSRYLVKRTGEKVFLECVQDMDHENMFWYRQDPGLGLRLIYFSYDVKMKEKGDIPEGYSVSREKKERFSLILESASTNQTSMYLCASTLGGTGTTGELFFGEGSRLTVL.

This clonotype was seen many times. This chain joins TRBV4-1 and TRBJ2-7; no clear D gene. The CDR3 runs to 13 residues. CDR1 MGHRA and CDR2 YSYEKL come from the germline V gene. The germline V and J ends were trimmed by 0 bases and 0 bases, with 3 bases remaining between them. The CDR3 spells CASSQEASYEQYF. Here the CDR3 DNA reads TGCGCCAGCAGCCAAGAGGCCTCCTACGAGCAGTACTTC.

This clonotype was seen at least ten times. The chain recombines TRBV2 with TRBJ2-3; a possible D gene is TRBD2 (5 bases). V was trimmed by 6 bases and J by 4 bases, leaving 8 bases between them. The germline V gene has CDR1 SNHLY and CDR2 FYNNEI. The CDR3 totals 12 residues. CDR3 nucleotides: TGTGCCAGCAGGGAGGACGCAGATACGCAGTATTTT. It is translated as CASREDADTQYF. Full variable domain (outside the CDR3, taken from reference TRBV2 and TRBJ2-3): EPEVTQTPSHQVTQMGQEVILRCVPISNHLYFYWYRQILGQKVEFLVSFYNNEISEKSEIFDDQFSVERPDGSNFTLKIRSTKLEDSAMYFCASREDADTQYFGPGTRLTVL.

In its sample, this clonotype was seen a few times. The rearrangement uses TRBV4-2 and TRBJ2-7, with D maybe TRBD1 (5 bases). V lost 3 bases and J 4 bases, leaving 10 bases between the germline ends. The length of the CDR3 is 13 residues. Looked up from germline, CDR1 is LGHNA and CDR2 is YNFKEQ. DNA of the CDR3: TGTGCCAGCAGCCAGTTACAGGAGTACGAGCAGTACTTC. This encodes CASSQLQEYEQYF.

In this sample, this clonotype turned up a few times. This chain connects TRBV5-5 to TRBJ2-1; 8 nucleotides agree with TRBD1. The CDR3 loop spans 16 amino acids. Trimming at V came to 4 bases and at J to 5 bases, leaving 11 bases not matched to a gene. Germline-derived CDR1 and CDR2 are SGHKS and YYEKEE (reference sequence). The CDR3: CASSPTPGTGDNEQFF. The DNA for the CDR3 is TGTGCCAGCAGCCCTACCCCAGGGACAGGCGACAATGAGCAGTTCTTC.

This clonotype was recorded a few times. This rearrangement joins TRBV20-1 to TRBJ2-7, with 8 bases identical to TRBD2. The ends lost 3 bases at V and 4 bases at J; junction bases unmatched: 14. CDR3 length: 16 residues. Per the germline V gene, CDR1 is DFQATT and CDR2 is SNEGSKA (reference sequence). The DNA for the CDR3 is TGCAGTGCTAGTCCACTAGCGGAAAGGAAGGGTTACGAGCAGTACTTC. The encoded protein is CSASPLAERKGYEQYF.

The gene calls are TRBV7-9 and TRBJ2-7; 9 nucleotides agree with TRBD1. J lost 2 bases, V lost 5 bases, and 7 bases had no gene match. This CDR3 contains 15 residues. Germline V gene data show CDR1 as SEHNR and CDR2 as FQNEAQ (reference sequence). CDR3 bases: TGTGCCAGCAGCCACCGGGACAGGGTCCCCTACGAGCAGTACTTC. Its translation is CASSHRDRVPYEQYF.

This chain links TRBV6-1 with TRBJ1-2; no definite D call. V was shortened by 0 bases and J by 3 bases, with 8 bases between the two germline ends. Germline V gene data show CDR1 as MNHNS and CDR2 as SASEGT. The CDR3 totals 14 residues. The CDR3 here is CASSEASKDYGYTF. CDR3 DNA sequence: TGTGCCAGCAGTGAAGCGAGTAAGGACTATGGCTACACCTTC.

The rearrangement joins TRBV29-1 to TRBJ2-3; D is ambiguous. The CDR3 contains 13 residues. Trimming pared 2 bases from V and 0 bases from J, leaving 6 bases between. Germline V lookup: CDR1 SQVTM, CDR2 ANQGSEA. CDR3 nucleotides: TGCAGCGTTGAAAAAGGGAGCACAGATACGCAGTATTTT. This encodes CSVEKGSTDTQYF.

Many counts were recorded for this clonotype. The genes are TRBV2 and TRBJ1-2, with TRBD1 matching over 7 bases. V lost 6 bases, J lost 2 bases, and 9 bases stayed unmatched. Germline V gives CDR1 SNHLY, CDR2 FYNNEI. This CDR3 is built from 15 residues. The CDR3 loop reads CASREGQFFNYGYTF. The CDR3 DNA reads as TGTGCCAGCAGAGAGGGACAGTTTTTCAACTATGGCTACACCTTC.

In its sample, this clonotype was seen many times. V is TRBV7-3 and J is TRBJ2-3, with TRBD2 identical over 9 bases. Germline V CDR1 and CDR2: SGHTA, FQGTGA. J was trimmed by 4 bases and V by 5 bases; bases with no gene match: 10. The CDR3 extends over 16 amino acids. CDR3 amino acids: CASSLEEAGGSDTQYF. The CDR3 DNA reads as TGTGCCAGCAGCCTGGAAGAAGCGGGAGGCTCAGATACGCAGTATTTT.

This clonotype was detected only a few times. A read error is likely, as this CDR3 ends without the conserved phenylalanine or tryptophan. The chain carries TRBV7-2 and TRBJ2-7; D uncertain. V gave up 3 bases and J gave up 2 bases, with 5 bases separating them. This CDR3 is built from 12 residues. Germline V gene data show CDR1 as SGHTA and CDR2 as FQGNSA. The DNA for the CDR3 is TGTGCCAGCAGCTTTCTACCCTACGAGCAGTACCTC. It is translated as CASSFLPYEQYL.

This clonotype was detected ten times or more. This rearrangement joins TRBV2 to TRBJ1-4, with a possible D match to TRBD1 (6 bases). The germline V gene has CDR1 SNHLY and CDR2 FYNNEI. The germline V and J ends were trimmed by 8 bases and 8 bases, with 18 bases remaining between them. CDR3 length equals 14 residues. In DNA, the CDR3 is TGTGCCAGCCGGGGCTATGGGGGCGGAGAAAAACTGTTTTTT. It is translated as CASRGYGGGEKLFF.

As for this clonotype: A much larger clone differs from this one at a single base, so this may be a read error. The conserved phenylalanine or tryptophan is not found at the CDR3 terminus, so this likely reflects a read error. The chain recombines TRBV28 with TRBJ2-6; no reliable D call. Germline V gene lookup returns CDR1 MDHEN and CDR2 SYDVKM. This CDR3 has 16 amino acids. Trimming took off 5 bases at V and 0 bases at J, with 11 bases between the two ends. CDR3 sequence: CASSQLEISGANVLTL. As DNA, the CDR3 is TGTGCCAGCAGTCAACTTGAAATCTCTGGGGCCAACGTCCTGACTCTC.

V usage is TRBV29-1 and J usage is TRBJ2-5; possibly TRBD1 or TRBD2 for D (5 bases each). The CDR3 covers 17 residues. Germline lookup yields CDR1 SQVTM and CDR2 ANQGSEA. Trimming took off 1 base at V and 3 bases at J, with 21 bases between the two ends. CDR3 in DNA: TGCAGCGTTGAAGGCGTAATGACGGGGCCGGAGGAAGAGACCCAGTACTTC. It is translated as CSVEGVMTGPEEETQYF.

J is TRBJ2-5 and V is TRBV25-1; tentative D call: TRBD2 (6 bases). This CDR3 has 14 residues. Trimming stripped 4 bases from V and 1 base from J, with 10 bases between. Germline CDR1 is MGHDK and CDR2 is SYGVNS. The CDR3 nucleotides are TGTGCCAGCAGTGGCGCCGGGGGCCAAGAGACCCAGTACTTC. It encodes CASSGAGGQETQYF.

This clonotype was observed many times. The chain is built from TRBV12-3 or TRBV12-4 and TRBJ2-3; 11 bases map to TRBD1. Germline trimming cut 6 bases from V and 4 bases from J; bases unmatched to any gene: 6. The CDR3 sequence is 15 residues long. This chain's CDR3 is CASSPWTGGADTQYF. The CDR3 DNA is TGTGCCAGCAGCCCCTGGACAGGGGGCGCAGATACGCAGTATTTT.

This clonotype has more than one count but fewer than ten. The chain couples TRBV18 to TRBJ2-1; 14 bases line up with TRBD2. The V gene's germline CDR1 is KGHSH and CDR2 LQKENI. The length of the CDR3 is 17 residues. V trimming: 3 bases; J trimming: 4 bases; junction bases outside the gene matches: 5. CDR3 residues: CASSPGTSGSLYNEQFF. CDR3 nucleotide sequence: TGTGCCAGCTCACCTGGGACTAGCGGGAGTTTGTACAATGAGCAGTTCTTC.